One sample yielded the 23 T cell receptor beta chains listed below, sequenced in a study of T cells in Graves' hyperthyroidism and ophthalmopathy. Template material for amplifying TCR beta CDR3 regions consisted of RNA transcripts. Using the HTBI primer set, a first-round RT-PCR was run on the TCR CDR3. Each CDR3 protein gets one entry after TCRdb re-called the multiplex PCR reads with MiXCR. The top ten hold 8% to 9% of the sample, which has hundreds of thousands of distinct CDR3 sequences, roughly 40% seen once. Sequencing input: blood. The receptors were sampled from a man between 18 and 35 years old with Graves' hyperthyroidism.

The V gene is TRBV24-1, the J gene TRBJ2-7; 7 bases match TRBD1. V lost 3 bases, J lost 2 bases, and 6 bases stayed unmatched. Germline V CDR1 and CDR2: KGHDR, SFDVKD. This CDR3 spans 15 amino acids. The CDR3: CATSDKTGTAYEQYF. The CDR3 DNA reads TGTGCCACCAGTGATAAGACAGGGACCGCCTACGAGCAGTACTTC.

A word on this clonotype: The junction does not match germline at one end; this may be a read error. V and J are TRBV4-1 and TRBJ1-4; D not certain. Germline V gives CDR1 MGHRA, CDR2 YSYEKL. This CDR3 is built from 16 residues. CDR3 region: CASSQGWQTTNEKLFF. The CDR3 bases are TGTGCCAGCAGCCAAGGATGGCAGACAACTAATGAAAAACTGTTTTTT.

This clonotype was counted only a few times. The V call is TRBV9, the J call TRBJ2-7, with D uncertain. V was cut by 5 bases and J by 0 bases, with 18 bases left in between. Germline-derived CDR1 and CDR2 are SGDLS and YYNGEE. The CDR3 runs to 16 residues. CDR3 loop: CASSPSVTAISYEQYF. The CDR3 region has the DNA TGTGCCAGCAGTCCGTCGGTAACGGCAATCTCCTACGAGCAGTACTTC. Full variable domain (outside the CDR3, taken from reference TRBV9 and TRBJ2-7): DSGVTQTPKHLITATGQRVTLRCSPRSGDLSVYWYQQSLDQGLQFLIQYYNGEERAKGNILERFSAQQFPDLHSELNLSSLELGDSALYFCASSPSVTAISYEQYFGPGTRLTVT.

This clonotype was counted many times. The chain recombines TRBV19 with TRBJ1-2; the match to TRBD1 covers 8 bases. With V trimmed by 5 bases and J by 4 bases, 3 bases remained unmatched. This CDR3 has 13 residues. Per germline, CDR1 LNHDA and CDR2 SQIVND (reference sequence). The CDR3 reads CASSAGGGYGYTF. In nucleotides, the CDR3 is TGTGCCAGTAGTGCAGGGGGCGGCTATGGCTACACCTTC.

Worth noting for this clonotype: One end of the junction fails to match germline, which may point to a read error. The rearrangement joins TRBV19 to TRBJ2-6; perhaps TRBD1 as D (5 bases). Germline V gene sequence: CDR1 LNHDA, CDR2 SQIVND (reference sequence). The CDR3 has 14 amino acids. The CDR3 sequence: CASSPDSGANVPTF. The CDR3 DNA reads as TGTGCCAGTAGTCCGGATTCTGGGGCCAACGTCCCGACTTTC.

The chain uses TRBV7-8 and TRBJ1-4, with D maybe TRBD1 (6 bases). The CDR3 is 19 residues long. V lost 4 bases to trimming and J lost 0 bases, with 21 bases between them. Looked up from germline, CDR1 is SGHVS and CDR2 is FQNEAQ. The CDR3: CASSSSRGRDPATNEKLFF. For the CDR3, the DNA is TGTGCCAGCAGCTCCTCCAGGGGCAGGGATCCCGCAACTAATGAAAAACTGTTTTTT. The full variable domain, completed using reference TRBV7-8 and TRBJ1-4, is GAGVSQSPRYKVAKRGQDVALRCDPISGHVSLFWYQQALGQGPEFLTYFQNEAQLDKSGLPSDRFFAERPEGSVSTLKIQRTQQEDSAVYLCASSSSRGRDPATNEKLFFGSGTQLSVL.

The chain recombines TRBV19 with TRBJ1-1; no firm D call. The CDR3 loop spans 13 amino acids. V was pared by 7 bases and J by 1 base, with 10 bases between. Germline V gives CDR1 LNHDA, CDR2 SQIVND (reference sequence). The CDR3 loop reads CASNPHRNTEAFF. CDR3 nucleotide sequence: TGTGCCAGTAATCCGCACAGGAACACTGAAGCTTTCTTT.

The table lists this clonotype with many counts. V is TRBV29-1 and J is TRBJ2-6; D is ambiguous. This CDR3 has 12 amino acids. Trimming took 6 bases from V and 0 from J, leaving 3 bases between them. Germline V gene sequence: CDR1 SQVTM, CDR2 ANQGSEA. The CDR3 loop is CSVSSGANVLTF. CDR3 in DNA: TGCAGCGTCAGCTCTGGGGCCAACGTCCTGACTTTC.

The chain combines TRBV7-9 with TRBJ1-5; the D gene is possibly TRBD1 (6 bases). V was pared by 5 bases and J by 11 bases, with 22 bases between. This CDR3 is 15 amino acids long. Germline CDR1 reads SEHNR; CDR2 reads FQNEAQ (reference sequence). The DNA for the CDR3 is TGTGCCAGCAGCCCCTCGTCCGGGGGCGGGGAGACCCAGCATTTT. Protein: CASSPSSGGGETQHF.

The rearrangement uses TRBV27 and TRBJ2-7; 9 bases fit TRBD2. CDR1 is MNHEY and CDR2 is SMNVEV in the germline V gene (reference sequence). Trimming took 6 bases from V and 6 from J; bases not matched to a gene: 9. CDR3 length: 14 amino acids. CDR3 in DNA: TGTGCCAGCAGGGGGACTAGCTTTTCGATCGAGCAGTACTTC. Protein sequence: CASRGTSFSIEQYF.

This clonotype was counted many times. The chain couples TRBV19 to TRBJ2-2; D remains unclear. Germline V gives CDR1 LNHDA, CDR2 SQIVND (reference sequence). The CDR3 runs 14 residues. Trimming took off 10 bases at V and 3 bases at J, with 15 bases between the two ends. The CDR3 loop reads CATQTAADTGELFF. DNA for the CDR3: TGTGCCACGCAGACGGCTGCCGACACCGGGGAGCTGTTTTTT. Full variable domain (rest looked up from reference TRBV19 and TRBJ2-2): DGGITQSPKYLFRKEGQNVTLSCEQNLNHDAMYWYRQDPGQGLRLIYYSQIVNDFQKGDIAEGYSVSREKKESFPLTVTSAQKNPTAFYLCATQTAADTGELFFGEGSRLTVL.

V is TRBV20-1 and J is TRBJ2-7, with D maybe TRBD2 (5 bases). V was shortened by 6 bases and J by 3 bases, with 15 bases between the two germline ends. Germline V gene sequence: CDR1 DFQATT, CDR2 SNEGSKA (reference sequence). The CDR3 is 13 residues long. The DNA for the CDR3 is TGCAGTGCCCTGGAGGCAGGCCACTACGAGCAGTACTTC. This translates into CSALEAGHYEQYF.

This chain links TRBV7-6 with TRBJ1-2; D is perhaps TRBD1 (6 bases). Germline V CDR1 and CDR2: SGHVS, FNYEAQ. The CDR3 loop spans 13 amino acids. V was trimmed by 3 bases and J by 8 bases, leaving 13 bases between them. CDR3 bases: TGTGCCAGCAGCTTCGGACAGCCCTACGGCTACACCTTC. It is translated as CASSFGQPYGYTF. The full variable domain, completed using reference TRBV7-6 and TRBJ1-2, is GAGVSQSPRYKVTKRGQDVALRCDPISGHVSLYWYRQALGQGPEFLTYFNYEAQQDKSGLPNDRFSAERPEGSISTLTIQRTEQRDSAMYRCASSFGQPYGYTFGSGTRLTVV.

The rearrangement links TRBV11-1 to TRBJ2-7, with D hard to call. V was trimmed by 1 base and J by 3 bases, leaving 10 bases between them. The CDR3 covers 14 residues. Germline CDR1 is SGHAT and CDR2 is FQDESV (reference sequence). CDR3 loop: CASSLGATDYEQYF. The CDR3, as DNA: TGTGCCAGCAGCTTAGGAGCGACGGACTACGAGCAGTACTTC.

Many counts were recorded for this clonotype. The chain joins TRBV7-8 to TRBJ2-6; D ambiguous. The V end lost 5 bases, the J end lost 0 bases, and 11 bases lay between the germline ends. The germline gives CDR1 SGHVS, CDR2 FQNEAQ. This CDR3 region has 16 residues. CDR3 residues: CASSMTRNSGANVLTF. The CDR3 DNA is TGTGCCAGCAGCATGACAAGGAACTCTGGGGCCAACGTCCTGACTTTC.

This clonotype has just a few counts. V usage is TRBV4-1 and J usage is TRBJ1-5; D gene unclear. V shed 1 base and J shed 3 bases, with 10 bases lying between them. Looked up from germline, CDR1 is MGHRA and CDR2 is YSYEKL. The CDR3 loop spans 15 amino acids. The CDR3 DNA is TGCGCCAGCAGCCAAGTGGCCCTTTCCAATCAGCCCCAGCATTTT. It yields the protein CASSQVALSNQPQHF.

Concerning this clonotype: A much larger clone lies a single base off, so this may be a read error. The CDR3 does not close with the conserved phenylalanine or tryptophan, likely indicating a read error. The V and J genes are TRBV20-1 and TRBJ1-4; D is uncertain. Trimming took 1 base from V and 8 from J, leaving 11 bases between them. Germline CDR1 DFQATT, CDR2 SNEGSKA (reference sequence). The CDR3 has 13 residues. CDR3 in amino acids: CSARVNSEEKLFS. The CDR3 DNA is TGCAGTGCTAGAGTAAACAGCGAAGAAAAACTGTTTTCT.

Remarks on this clonotype: Given a much more abundant clone one base away, this may be a read error. In nucleotides, the CDR3 is TGTGCCAGCAACTACGGACAGAGAAATGAAAAACTGTTTTTT. Translating it yields CASNYGQRNEKLFF. The chain uses TRBV7-9 and TRBJ1-4, with D perhaps TRBD1 (6 bases). Germline-derived CDR1 and CDR2 are SEHNR and FQNEAQ (reference sequence). V was shortened by 7 bases and J by 5 bases, with 14 bases between the two germline ends. The CDR3 is 14 residues long.

As concerns this clonotype: The junction differs from germline at one of its ends, possibly a read error. The J gene is TRBJ2-5, the V gene TRBV13, with 11 bases aligning to TRBD2. Germline V gene data show CDR1 as PRHDT and CDR2 as FYEKMQ (reference sequence). The CDR3 sequence is 14 residues long. The CDR3 DNA sequence: TGCGCCAGCAGGGCGACTAGCGGGAAGGAGACCCAGTACTTC. It translates to CASRATSGKETQYF.

The gene calls are TRBV5-4 and TRBJ1-6; tentative D call: TRBD1 (5 bases). Germline values: CDR1 SGHNT, CDR2 YYREEE (reference sequence). Trimming left V 3 bases short and J 14 bases short, with 9 bases between. This CDR3 has 11 residues. CDR3 sequence: CASSSSGALHF. The CDR3 bases are TGTGCCAGCAGCTCTTCGGGGGCCCTCCACTTT.

This clonotype turned up a few times. The rearrangement joins TRBV5-6 to TRBJ2-7; TRBD2 is a possible D gene (7 bases). The length of the CDR3 is 14 residues. V was clipped by 2 bases and J by 5 bases, with 14 bases between them. CDR1 SGHDT and CDR2 YYEEEE come from the germline V gene. This chain's CDR3 is CASSFGGRMDEQYF. DNA of the CDR3: TGTGCCAGCAGCTTCGGGGGGCGGATGGACGAGCAGTACTTC.

J is TRBJ2-7 and V is TRBV2; 8 positions match TRBD1. The V and J ends lost 8 bases and 2 bases, in that order; junction bases with no gene match: 11. In germline, CDR1 is SNHLY, CDR2 FYNNEI. The CDR3 length is 15 residues. The CDR3 nucleotides are TGTGCCAGCTTCAGTACCGAGACAGGGGCCTACGAGCAGTACTTC. As protein: CASFSTETGAYEQYF.

This sequence joins TRBV7-3 and TRBJ1-1; a possible D gene is TRBD1 (5 bases). Germline CDR1 is SGHTA and CDR2 is FQGTGA. The CDR3 loop spans 15 amino acids. Deletions cut 5 bases from V and 4 bases from J, with 17 bases between. The CDR3 loop is CASSQRAGRVTEAFF. The CDR3 region has the DNA TGTGCCAGCAGCCAACGGGCGGGGCGGGTCACTGAAGCTTTCTTT.